The present T cell receptor (beta chain) was sequenced within a study of cytomegalovirus exposure and HLA in healthy donors. V dropped 4 bases and J dropped 1 base, with 10 bases sitting between them. The germline CDR1 and CDR2 sequences are SNHLY and FYNNEI. The CDR3 is made up of 14 amino acids. Here immunoSEQ multiplex PCR was the method, and the copy in TCRdb shows in-frame clones only, minus some. The data contain 250,000 to 350,000 clones, 88% of them singletons. Note on this clone: Antigen: not known.

Study findings and constraints: It was reported that the classifier diagnosed cytomegalovirus status with high specificity and sensitivity in both the original and validation cohorts. Confirmation in vitro established that a few CMV-associated chains were specific for CMV antigens. Usually a TCR sequence was rare, but some public TCRs were found in many donors. Some TCR beta chains (about 180 of them) were listed as cytomegalovirus-associated.

Sequences were obtained from PBMCs. The rearrangement links TRBV2 to TRBJ1-2; no definite D call. The clonotype was recovered from a man aged 25-45 years in good health and CMV-seronegative. Written as DNA, the CDR3 is TGTGCCAGCAGTGCCGGGGTAATTAACTATGGCTACACCTTC. Translation gives CASSAGVINYGYTF.